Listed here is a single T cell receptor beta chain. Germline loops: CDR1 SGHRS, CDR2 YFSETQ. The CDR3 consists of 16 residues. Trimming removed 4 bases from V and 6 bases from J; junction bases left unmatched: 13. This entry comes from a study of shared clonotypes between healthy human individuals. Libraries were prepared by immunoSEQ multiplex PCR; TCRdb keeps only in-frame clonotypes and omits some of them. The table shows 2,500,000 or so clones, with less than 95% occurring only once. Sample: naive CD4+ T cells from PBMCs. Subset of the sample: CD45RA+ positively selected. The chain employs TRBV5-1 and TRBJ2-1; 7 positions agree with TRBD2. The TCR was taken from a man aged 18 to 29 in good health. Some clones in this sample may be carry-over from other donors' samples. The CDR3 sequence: CASSPGRGRVFNEQFF. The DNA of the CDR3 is TGCGCCAGCAGCCCTGGTCGGGGGAGGGTCTTCAATGAGCAGTTCTTC.